A selection of T cell receptor beta chains follows, all from one sample in a study of T cells in Graves' hyperthyroidism and ophthalmopathy. TCRdb recomputed calls from the multiplex PCR reads with MiXCR, one row per CDR3 protein. The sample consists of about 610,000 distinct CDR3 sequences, under 60% of them appearing once. The sample consisted of peripheral blood or thyroid tissue (not recorded which). The receptor set was obtained from a woman younger than 30 with Graves' hyperthyroidism. Both conserved end residues are part of each CDR3. The D gene is left open where the match is weak. Rows may omit the clone size; those that give it use once, few, many or a size class.

V	size	J	D	CDR3	DNA
TRBV2	NA	TRBJ1-5	TRBD1	CASSEQGADQPQHF	TGTGCCAGCAGCGAACAGGGGGCCGATCAGCCCCAGCATTTT
TRBV20-1	NA	TRBJ1-5	NA	CSAIDPGREGLHEHF	TGCAGTGCTATCGACCCAGGGCGGGAGGGCCTCCATGAGCATTTT
TRBV29-1	NA	TRBJ1-1	TRBD1	CSVGTVLSTEAFF	TGCAGCGTAGGGACAGTCCTTAGCACTGAAGCTTTCTTT
TRBV29-1	NA	TRBJ2-7	NA	CSVRAGALHEQYF	TGCAGCGTTAGGGCAGGGGCTCTCCACGAGCAGTACTTC
TRBV14	NA	TRBJ2-3	NA	CASSQDIHRDTQYF	TGTGCCAGCAGCCAAGATATTCATCGAGATACGCAGTATTTT
TRBV5-1	many	TRBJ2-7	TRBD1	CASSYRTGRGFEQYF	TGCGCCAGCAGCTACCGGACAGGGAGAGGGTTCGAGCAGTACTTC
TRBV20-1	few	TRBJ2-7	TRBD2	CSTRKREAYEQYF	TGCAGTACCCGTAAGCGGGAGGCCTACGAGCAGTACTTC
TRBV19	NA	TRBJ1-5	TRBD1	CASSIPDRGQPQHF	TGTGCCAGTAGTATTCCGGACAGGGGTCAGCCCCAGCATTTT
TRBV7-6	NA	TRBJ2-5	TRBD2	CASSSSLAGREYETQYF	TGTGCCAGCAGCTCGTCGCTAGCGGGCAGGGAGTATGAGACCCAGTACTTC
TRBV24-1	NA	TRBJ2-2	NA	CATSDLRRTNTGELFF	TGTGCCACCAGTGATTTGCGACGGACGAACACCGGGGAGCTGTTTTTT
TRBV2	NA	TRBJ2-1	TRBD1	CASGQGLGNEQFF	TGTGCCAGCGGACAGGGGTTGGGCAATGAGCAGTTCTTC
TRBV11-3	NA	TRBJ2-2	TRBD1	CASSLGTGRTGELFF	TGTGCCAGCAGCTTAGGGACAGGGAGAACCGGGGAGCTGTTTTTT
TRBV25-1	many	TRBJ1-3	NA	CASSEGQRNTIYF	TGTGCCAGCAGTGAAGGACAGCGAAACACCATATATTTT
TRBV27	NA	TRBJ1-1	NA	CASSWGGAGTEAFF	TGTGCCAGCTCATGGGGGGGGGCCGGGACTGAAGCTTTCTTT
TRBV2	many	TRBJ1-1	NA	CASSDAGAFTEAFF	TGTGCCAGCAGTGACGCCGGGGCTTTCACTGAAGCTTTCTTT
TRBV29-1	NA	TRBJ1-1	NA	CSVEGRIAGAREAFF	TGCAGCGTTGAAGGGCGGATAGCGGGAGCGCGTGAGGCTTTCTTT
TRBV11-3	many	TRBJ2-7	NA	CASSLVRERLDEQYF	TGTGCCAGCAGCTTAGTTCGGGAGAGGCTGGACGAGCAGTACTTC
TRBV20-1	NA	TRBJ2-7	TRBD2	CSAIGLAGVRAGEQYF	TGCAGTGCTATAGGACTAGCGGGAGTTCGGGCCGGCGAGCAGTACTTC
TRBV29-1	NA	TRBJ2-5	TRBD2	CSMGLAGGETQYF	TGCAGCATGGGACTAGCGGGAGGAGAGACCCAGTACTTC
TRBV20-1	NA	TRBJ1-2	NA	CSARDTGGGGYTF	TGCAGTGCTAGAGATACCGGGGGCGGTGGCTACACCTTC
TRBV2	few	TRBJ2-1	TRBD2	CASSAGGVRYSEQFF	TGTGCCAGCAGTGCGGGGGGAGTGAGGTATAGTGAGCAGTTCTTC
TRBV5-1	few	TRBJ1-4	NA	CASSLGLAGKLFF	TGCGCCAGCAGCTTGGGACTAGCGGGAAAACTGTTTTTT
TRBV6-2/TRBV6-3	many	TRBJ1-1	NA	CASKKKSASEAFF	TGTGCCAGTAAGAAAAAATCTGCCTCTGAAGCTTTCTTT
TRBV5-1	many	TRBJ2-1	TRBD2	CASSSSPGLAGEAAIGQFF	TGCGCCAGCAGCTCCTCCCCGGGACTAGCGGGAGAGGCTGCGATTGGGCAGTTCTTC
TRBV5-1	many	TRBJ2-5	TRBD1	CASSLANRGKETQYF	TGCGCCAGCAGCTTGGCAAACAGGGGGAAAGAGACCCAGTACTTC
TRBV24-1	NA	TRBJ1-6	NA	CATRQVDNPPLHF	TGTGCCACCAGGCAGGTGGATAATCCACCCCTCCACTTT
TRBV7-3	NA	TRBJ2-1	NA	CASSEGGGNEQFF	TGTGCCAGCAGCGAAGGGGGTGGGAATGAGCAGTTCTTC
TRBV2	many	TRBJ1-2	NA	CASSEGGGFGYTF	TGTGCCAGCAGTGAAGGAGGGGGATTTGGCTACACCTTC
TRBV29-1	NA	TRBJ2-5	NA	CSVGGDSGNQPQYF	TGCAGCGTTGGCGGGGACAGTGGCAATCAGCCCCAGTACTTC
TRBV2	NA	TRBJ2-3	NA	CASIRGAGTDTLYF	TGTGCCAGCATTCGGGGTGCGGGCACAGATACGCTGTATTTT
TRBV19	many	TRBJ1-2	NA	CASSRGPTGGYTF	TGTGCCAGTAGTAGGGGGCCCACAGGGGGCTACACCTTC
TRBV29-1	NA	TRBJ2-1	TRBD1	CSVRQGFNEQFF	TGCAGCGTTAGACAGGGGTTCAATGAGCAGTTCTTC